This TCR beta chain was recorded in a study of metastatic and nonmetastatic thyroid tumors. Background on the study: Comparative analysis of repertoires was undertaken across blood and tumor or nodule tissue obtained from malignant and benign thyroid patients.

Notes on the study in general: It was reported that TCR beta diversity was significantly higher in malignant thyroid tumors than benign nodules, in blood and tumor.

MiXCR was used by TCRdb to re-call the PCR reads. The repertoire holds 20,000 or so clones, with approximately 22% as singletons. Per germline, CDR1 LNHDA and CDR2 SQIVND (reference sequence). V was clipped by 2 bases and J by 1 base, with 8 bases between them. The CDR3 loop spans 14 amino acids. This clone is large. Antigen unknown. Among the patients, none had received any treatment before thyroid surgery. Sequenced material: tumor tissue. The TCR comes from a male donor with papillary thyroid cancer or a benign thyroid nodule (not recorded which). Some clones in this sample may be carry-over from other donors' samples. The chain has TRBV19 and TRBJ1-1; D gene uncertain. The CDR3, as DNA: TGTGCCAGTAGTATATCTCACGAGAACACTGAAGCTTTCTTT. Translation: CASSISHENTEAFF.